This TCR beta chain was identified during a study of early T cells in non-severe SARS-CoV-2 infection. Attachment of unique molecular identifiers was made to individual cDNA molecules. MiXCR was run by TCRdb on the 5' RACE reads, yielding one entry per CDR3 protein. This sample carries under 20,000 distinct CDR3 sequences, about 5% of them seen once, and the ten largest clones take over 5%. Germline assignment: CDR1 SGHAT and CDR2 FQNNGV. Trimming removed 4 bases at V and 4 bases at J, with 13 bases between. This CDR3 contains 14 residues. This receptor was obtained from an adult who was a healthcare worker with PCR-confirmed SARS-CoV-2 infection or an uninfected control (not recorded which). Sequencing was carried out using whole blood. J is TRBJ1-1 and V is TRBV11-2, with a possible D match to TRBD1 (6 bases). The CDR3, as DNA: TGTGCCAGCAGCTCCATTAGGGGGAGCACTGAAGCTTTCTTT. This sequence encodes CASSSIRGSTEAFF.